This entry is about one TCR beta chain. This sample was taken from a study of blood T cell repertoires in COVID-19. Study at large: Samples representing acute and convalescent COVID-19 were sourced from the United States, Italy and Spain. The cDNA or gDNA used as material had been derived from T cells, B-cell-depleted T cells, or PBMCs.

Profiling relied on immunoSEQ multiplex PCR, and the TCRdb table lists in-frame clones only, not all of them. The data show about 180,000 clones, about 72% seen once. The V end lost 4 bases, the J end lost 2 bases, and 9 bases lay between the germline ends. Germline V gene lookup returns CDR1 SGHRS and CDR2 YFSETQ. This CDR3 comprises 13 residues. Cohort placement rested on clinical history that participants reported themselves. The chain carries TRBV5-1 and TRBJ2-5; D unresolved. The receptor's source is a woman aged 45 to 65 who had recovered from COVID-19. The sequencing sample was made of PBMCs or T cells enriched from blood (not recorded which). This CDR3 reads CASSPSLQETQYF. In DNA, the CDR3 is TGCGCCAGCAGCCCTTCCCTGCAAGAGACCCAGTACTTC.